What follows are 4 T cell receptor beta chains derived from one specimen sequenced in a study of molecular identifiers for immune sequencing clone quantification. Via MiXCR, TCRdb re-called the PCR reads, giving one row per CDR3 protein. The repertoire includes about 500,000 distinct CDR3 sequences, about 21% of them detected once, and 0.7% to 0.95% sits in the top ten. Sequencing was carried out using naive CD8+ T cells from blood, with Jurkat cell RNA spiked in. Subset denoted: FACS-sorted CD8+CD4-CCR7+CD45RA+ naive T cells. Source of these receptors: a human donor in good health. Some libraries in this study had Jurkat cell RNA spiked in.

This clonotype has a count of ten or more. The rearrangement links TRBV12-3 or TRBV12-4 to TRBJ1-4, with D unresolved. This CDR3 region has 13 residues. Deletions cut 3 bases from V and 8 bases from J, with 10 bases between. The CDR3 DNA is TGTGCCAGCAGTTTCGGGGTTTGGGAAAAACTGTTTTTT. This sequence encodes CASSFGVWEKLFF.

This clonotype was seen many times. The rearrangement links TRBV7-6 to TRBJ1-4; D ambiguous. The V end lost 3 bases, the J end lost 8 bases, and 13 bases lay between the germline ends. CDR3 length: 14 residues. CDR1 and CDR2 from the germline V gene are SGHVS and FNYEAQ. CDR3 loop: CASSLGILGEKLFF. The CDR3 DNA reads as TGTGCCAGCAGCTTGGGGATCTTGGGGGAAAAACTGTTTTTT.

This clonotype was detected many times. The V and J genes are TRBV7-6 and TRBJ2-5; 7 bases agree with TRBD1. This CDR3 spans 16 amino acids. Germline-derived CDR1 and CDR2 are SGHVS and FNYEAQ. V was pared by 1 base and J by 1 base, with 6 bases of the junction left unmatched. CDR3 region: CASSLEPGGSQETQYF. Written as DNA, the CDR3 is TGTGCCAGCAGCTTAGAACCAGGGGGTTCCCAAGAGACCCAGTACTTC.

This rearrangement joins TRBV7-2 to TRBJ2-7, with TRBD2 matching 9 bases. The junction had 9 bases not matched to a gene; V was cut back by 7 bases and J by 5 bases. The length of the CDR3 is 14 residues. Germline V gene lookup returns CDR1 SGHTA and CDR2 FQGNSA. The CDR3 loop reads CASNLREGPDEQYF. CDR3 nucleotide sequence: TGTGCCAGCAACCTGCGGGAGGGCCCCGACGAGCAGTACTTC.